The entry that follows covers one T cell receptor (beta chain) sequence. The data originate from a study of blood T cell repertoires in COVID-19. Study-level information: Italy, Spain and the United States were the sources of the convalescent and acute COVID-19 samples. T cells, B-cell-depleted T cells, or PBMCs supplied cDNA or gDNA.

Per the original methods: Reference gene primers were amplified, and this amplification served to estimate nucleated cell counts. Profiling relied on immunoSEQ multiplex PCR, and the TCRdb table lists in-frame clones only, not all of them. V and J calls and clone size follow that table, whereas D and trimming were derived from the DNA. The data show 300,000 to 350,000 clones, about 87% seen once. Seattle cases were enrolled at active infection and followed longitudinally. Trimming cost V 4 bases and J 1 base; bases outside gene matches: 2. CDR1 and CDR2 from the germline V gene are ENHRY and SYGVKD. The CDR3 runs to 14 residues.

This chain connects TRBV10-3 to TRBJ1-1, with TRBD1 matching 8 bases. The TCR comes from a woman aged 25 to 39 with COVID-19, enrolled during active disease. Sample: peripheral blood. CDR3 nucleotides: TGTGCCATCAGTGTAGGACAGGGGAACACTGAAGCTTTCTTT. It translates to CAISVGQGNTEAFF.